Presented here are 29 T cell receptor beta chains from one specimen sequenced in a study of T cell responses to AZD1222 COVID-19 vaccine (dated by TCRdb to the early 2020s). The method was the immunoSEQ multiplex PCR assay. The source is immuneACCESS, and TCRdb retained only in-frame sequences with V and J called. Part of the clones is not carried over; for the studies checked, unresolved V genes explain less than half of this, and the remainder is unexplained. Across this sample there are under 120,000 clones, with approximately 92% seen only once. The top ten hold approximately 1.1% of the sample. The sample's time point label, decoded: baseline before first vaccination. The sample in question was peripheral blood, obtained on day 0 of AZD1222 vaccination. The source of these receptors is an adult in good health.

This rearrangement joins TRBV30 to TRBJ1-1; D gene ambiguous. The CDR3 length is 10 residues. With 3 bases removed from V and 3 bases from J, the gap between germline ends came to 2 bases. Germline V lookup: CDR1 GTSNPN, CDR2 SVGIG (reference sequence). The CDR3 is CAWRHTEAFF. The CDR3 DNA sequence: TGTGCCTGGAGGCACACTGAAGCTTTCTTT.

The table lists this clone with a count of one. The V call is TRBV7-3, the J call TRBJ2-2; 9 bases are a match to TRBD2. The CDR3 runs 15 residues. The germline V gene has CDR1 SGHTA and CDR2 FQGTGA. V lost 5 bases, J lost 4 bases, and 5 bases stayed unmatched. CDR3 sequence (DNA): TGTGCCAGCAGCCGGGGACTAGCTAGCACCGGGGAGCTGTTTTTT. Protein sequence: CASSRGLASTGELFF.

This chain connects TRBV5-1 to TRBJ2-7, with 15 bases identical to TRBD2. The trim removed 1 base at V and 0 bases at J, leaving 17 bases unmatched. This CDR3 region has 22 residues. Germline CDR1 and CDR2: SGHRS and YFSETQ. CDR3 loop: CASSLLSGGMGLAGGSSYEQYF. The CDR3 region has the DNA TGCGCCAGCAGCTTGTTGTCAGGGGGAATGGGACTAGCGGGAGGCAGCTCCTACGAGCAGTACTTC.

The chain recombines TRBV5-5 with TRBJ1-2; the match to TRBD1 covers 10 bases. The CDR3 extends over 17 amino acids. Germline-derived CDR1 and CDR2 are SGHKS and YYEKEE (reference sequence). V shed 3 bases, J shed 4 bases, and the junction held 12 bases outside the gene matches. The CDR3 region is CASSSDRGDPFLYGYTF. CDR3 DNA: TGTGCCAGCAGCTCGGACAGGGGGGACCCCTTTCTCTATGGCTACACCTTC. The complete variable domain, with remaining parts taken from reference TRBV5-5 and TRBJ1-2, reads DAGVTQSPTHLIKTRGQQVTLRCSPISGHKSVSWYQQVLGQGPQFIFQYYEKEERGRGNFPDRFSARQFPNYSSELNVNALLLGDSALYLCASSSDRGDPFLYGYTFGSGTRLTVV.

The rearrangement links TRBV3-1 (or the pseudogene TRBV3-2) to TRBJ2-1, with TRBD2 matching over 15 bases. V dropped 4 bases and J dropped 8; count of bases not matched to a gene: 0. The CDR3 covers 14 residues. Germline V CDR1 and CDR2: LGHDT, YNNKEL (reference sequence). As DNA, the CDR3 is TGTGCCAGCAGCCGGACTAGCGGGAGGGATGAGCAGTTCTTC. Translated, it gives CASSRTSGRDEQFF.

J is TRBJ2-7 and V is TRBV19, with D unresolved. This CDR3 spans 15 amino acids. Germline CDR1 LNHDA, CDR2 SQIVND (reference sequence). V shed 3 bases and J shed 2 bases, with 14 bases lying between them. This chain's CDR3 is CASSMSASRTYEQYF. The CDR3 region has the DNA TGTGCCAGTAGTATGTCCGCCAGTAGGACCTACGAGCAGTACTTC.

The chain is built from TRBV9 and TRBJ1-4; D is unclear. Germline V gene lookup returns CDR1 SGDLS and CDR2 YYNGEE. With 4 bases removed from V and 1 base from J, the gap between germline ends came to 17 bases. The CDR3 has 17 amino acids. This chain's CDR3 is CASSSPRTVGTNEKLFF. In nucleotides, the CDR3 is TGTGCCAGCAGCTCGCCTCGTACAGTAGGAACTAATGAAAAACTGTTTTTT.

The gene calls are TRBV7-2 and TRBJ1-5, with D hard to call. Germline CDR1 and CDR2: SGHTA and FQGNSA. The germline V and J ends were trimmed by 1 base and 6 bases, with 10 bases remaining between them. The CDR3 covers 14 residues. CDR3 residues: CASSLGIVTQPQHF. The CDR3 DNA is TGTGCCAGCAGCTTAGGAATAGTAACTCAGCCCCAGCATTTT.

The gene calls are TRBV6-2 or TRBV6-3 and TRBJ2-1; TRBD2 aligns across 8 bases. Losses at the gene ends were 6 bases for V and 0 bases for J; bases not matched to a gene: 7. The CDR3 sequence is 16 residues long. CDR1 and CDR2 from the germline V gene are MNHEY and SVGEGT. The CDR3: CASRPSGHSSYNEQFF. In nucleotides, the CDR3 is TGTGCCAGCAGGCCTAGCGGGCATAGCTCCTACAATGAGCAGTTCTTC.

The V call is TRBV9, the J call TRBJ1-3; a weak D match, TRBD1 (5 bases). Germline CDR1 SGDLS, CDR2 YYNGEE. V shed 4 bases and J shed 2 bases, with 16 bases lying between them. This CDR3 contains 16 residues. Here the CDR3 DNA reads TGTGCCAGCAGCTTTCCGGAGGGCAGGGCTGGAAACACCATATATTTT. The encoded protein is CASSFPEGRAGNTIYF.

The chain links TRBV21-1 to TRBJ1-6; whether TRBD1, the table's D call, matches the DNA was not checked. TRBV21-1 is noted as a pseudogene. The CDR3 extends over 15 amino acids. The CDR3 nucleotides are TGTGCCAGCAGCAAAGGGGCGACAGGAAATTCACCCCTCCACTTT. Protein product: CASSKGATGNSPLHF.

This chain connects TRBV2 to TRBJ1-1, with D tentatively TRBD1 (6 bases). CDR3 length: 12 amino acids. The V end lost 5 bases, the J end lost 4 bases, and 8 bases lay between the germline ends. Germline loops: CDR1 SNHLY, CDR2 FYNNEI. The CDR3 protein is CASSRQVTEAFF. CDR3 sequence (DNA): TGTGCCAGCAGTCGACAGGTCACTGAAGCTTTCTTT.

The chain uses TRBV19 and TRBJ1-1; 8 nucleotides match TRBD1. The CDR3 consists of 15 residues. The junction had 3 bases not matched to a gene; V was cut back by 3 bases and J by 0 bases. CDR1 is LNHDA, CDR2 SQIVND, per germline (reference sequence). The CDR3 region is CASSIGQGLNTEAFF. As DNA, the CDR3 is TGTGCCAGTAGTATCGGACAGGGATTGAACACTGAAGCTTTCTTT. Together with reference TRBV19 and TRBJ1-1, the CDR3 gives the full variable domain: DGGITQSPKYLFRKEGQNVTLSCEQNLNHDAMYWYRQDPGQGLRLIYYSQIVNDFQKGDIAEGYSVSREKKESFPLTVTSAQKNPTAFYLCASSIGQGLNTEAFFGQGTRLTVV.

This clone was detected once. The chain recombines TRBV10-1 with TRBJ2-1; D is unresolved. The CDR3 runs to 13 residues. In germline, CDR1 is WNHNN, CDR2 SYGVQD (reference sequence). V lost 0 bases to trimming and J lost 9 bases, with 9 bases between them. CDR3 coding DNA: TGCGCCAGCAGTGAGTCGAGGTGTGGTGAGCAGTTCTTC. Translated, it gives CASSESRCGEQFF.

The chain recombines TRBV30 with TRBJ1-1; D gene uncertain. V shed 2 bases and J shed 10 bases, with 17 bases lying between them. This CDR3 contains 13 residues. CDR1 is GTSNPN, CDR2 SVGIG, per germline (reference sequence). CDR3 amino acids: CAWSFGPLYGAFF. The DNA of the CDR3 is TGTGCCTGGAGTTTCGGACCCTTGTACGGAGCTTTCTTT.

This chain links TRBV18 with TRBJ2-7; 10 bases align to TRBD2. CDR1 and CDR2 (germline): KGHSH, LQKENI. The CDR3 runs 15 residues. Trimming removed 4 bases from V and 2 bases from J; junction bases left unmatched: 5. The CDR3 DNA reads TGTGCCAGCTCACGGACTAGCGGATTAACCTACGAGCAGTACTTC. The encoded protein is CASSRTSGLTYEQYF.

The V call is TRBV30, the J call TRBJ1-1, with 8 bases aligning to TRBD1. The CDR3 extends over 13 amino acids. CDR1 is GTSNPN and CDR2 is SVGIG in the germline V gene (reference sequence). Germline trimming cut 2 bases from V and 10 bases from J; bases unmatched to any gene: 9. CDR3 residues: CAWSPGTGARAFF. The CDR3, as DNA: TGTGCCTGGAGTCCCGGGACAGGCGCCCGAGCTTTCTTT.

The chain is built from TRBV5-1 and TRBJ1-2; TRBD1 aligns across 8 bases. The germline V gene encodes CDR1 SGHRS and CDR2 YFSETQ. The trim removed 4 bases at V and 6 bases at J, leaving 11 bases unmatched. The CDR3 is made up of 15 amino acids. CDR3 sequence: CASSPGQGHSHGYTF. CDR3 coding DNA: TGCGCCAGCAGCCCAGGACAGGGACACTCCCATGGCTACACCTTC.

This chain uses TRBV6-5 with TRBJ1-6, with a weak D call TRBD1 (6 bases). CDR3 length: 14 residues. Trimming pared 4 bases from V and 9 bases from J, leaving 13 bases between. Germline lookup yields CDR1 MNHEY and CDR2 SVGAGI. CDR3: CASSLNRDRSPLHF. In DNA, the CDR3 is TGTGCCAGCAGTTTAAACAGGGATCGTTCACCCCTCCACTTT.

V usage is TRBV4-2 and J usage is TRBJ2-6; D is unclear. Trimming cost V 0 bases and J 0 bases, with 3 bases left between them. Germline-derived CDR1 and CDR2 are LGHNA and YNFKEQ. This CDR3 has 15 residues. The CDR3 here is CASSQDNSGANVLTF. CDR3 DNA: TGTGCCAGCAGCCAAGATAACTCTGGGGCCAACGTCCTGACTTTC.

The J gene is TRBJ2-6, the V gene TRBV4-2, with 11 bases identical to TRBD1. With V trimmed by 1 base and J by 0 bases, 2 bases remained unmatched. From germline, CDR1 is LGHNA and CDR2 YNFKEQ. The CDR3 spans 18 residues. CDR3 sequence: CASSQVGTGGSGANVLTF. In nucleotides, the CDR3 is TGTGCCAGCAGCCAAGTAGGGACAGGGGGCTCTGGGGCCAACGTCCTGACTTTC.

The rearrangement uses TRBV28 and TRBJ2-3; D possibly matches TRBD1 or TRBD2 (5 bases each). The V end lost 8 bases, the J end lost 6 bases, and 24 bases lay between the germline ends. This CDR3 spans 16 amino acids. In germline, CDR1 is MDHEN, CDR2 SYDVKM. CDR3 residues: CASGRVFAGLGDTQYF. In DNA form, the CDR3 reads TGTGCCAGCGGCAGGGTGTTTGCGGGCCTCGGGGATACGCAGTATTTT.

The chain employs TRBV18 and TRBJ1-2; D gene unclear. CDR1 KGHSH and CDR2 LQKENI come from the germline V gene. CDR3 length: 13 amino acids. V was clipped by 2 bases and J by 6 bases, with 10 bases between them. The CDR3 is CASSPRERDGYTF. The CDR3 coding sequence is TGTGCCAGCTCACCAAGAGAGCGGGATGGCTACACCTTC.

The V and J genes are TRBV11-2 and TRBJ1-1; D is undetermined. The CDR3 is made up of 14 amino acids. Trimming stripped 1 base from V and 0 bases from J, with 6 bases between. Germline CDR1 reads SGHAT; CDR2 reads FQNNGV. The CDR3 nucleotides read TGTGCCAGCAGCTTAGTTCGGATGAACACTGAAGCTTTCTTT. It is translated as CASSLVRMNTEAFF.

The gene calls are TRBV19 and TRBJ2-1; 9 bases are a match to TRBD2. This CDR3 comprises 17 residues. Trimming at V came to 5 bases and at J to 8 bases, leaving 16 bases not matched to a gene. The germline gives CDR1 LNHDA, CDR2 SQIVND (reference sequence). The CDR3 loop reads CASSHPRVSGSRDEQFF. CDR3 nucleotides: TGTGCCAGTAGTCATCCCAGGGTTAGCGGGAGTCGCGATGAGCAGTTCTTC.

The rearrangement uses TRBV6-5 and TRBJ1-6; D is possibly TRBD1 (6 bases). The CDR3 is made up of 14 amino acids. From germline, CDR1 is MNHEY and CDR2 SVGAGI. V shed 7 bases and J shed 7 bases, with 14 bases lying between them. The CDR3 DNA is TGTGCCAGCAAAAGGGGGGCTCTGAATTCACCCCTCCACTTT. Its translation: CASKRGALNSPLHF.

A remark on this clone: This specimen includes other DNA sequences encoding the same CDR3. The J gene is TRBJ1-5, the V gene TRBV12-3 or TRBV12-4; D perhaps matches TRBD1 (5 bases). Trimming took 1 base from V and 7 from J, leaving 8 bases between them. The CDR3 is made up of 13 amino acids. CDR3 protein: CASSLGGYQPQHF. As DNA, the CDR3 is TGTGCCAGCAGTTTAGGGGGGTACCAGCCCCAGCATTTT.

The V call is TRBV18, the J call TRBJ2-1; D might be TRBD1 (5 bases). V was trimmed by 6 bases and J by 7 bases, leaving 13 bases between them. Germline CDR1 reads KGHSH; CDR2 reads LQKENI. The CDR3 spans 13 residues. The CDR3 loop reads CASSGQRGNEQFF. CDR3 nucleotides: TGTGCCAGCTCTGGACAAAGGGGAAATGAGCAGTTCTTC.

The gene calls are TRBV6-5 and TRBJ1-5; D is uncertain. The CDR3 length is 16 residues. The germline CDR1 and CDR2 sequences are MNHEY and SVGAGI. V gave up 4 bases and J gave up 7 bases, with 20 bases separating them. This CDR3 reads CASSLASVGVDQPQHF. As DNA, the CDR3 is TGTGCCAGCAGTTTGGCCAGCGTGGGAGTCGACCAGCCCCAGCATTTT.